This T cell receptor (beta chain) originates from a study of PD-L1 blockade in urothelial cancer. Overall study: Blood gave a median approximately 150,000 T cells.

Individual patients had between 1 and 8 samples, taken pretreatment and on-treatment. Only one count was recorded for this clone. What went into each PCR as a spike was synthetic TCR analog templates. The table came from immunoSEQ multiplex PCR; TCRdb's copy has only in-frame clones and leaves some out. The sample shows about 74,000 clones, around 84% of them seen only once. The sequence derives from a man aged 70 or older with urothelial cancer. The material was PBMCs, obtained around atezolizumab (anti-PD-L1) treatment.

CDR3 DNA sequence: TGTGCCAGCAGTGAGACAGGGGCCAACAACTATGGCTACACCTTC. Protein: CASSETGANNYGYTF. The rearrangement uses TRBV6-4 and TRBJ1-2; 8 nucleotides match TRBD1. V trimming: 3 bases; J trimming: 2 bases; junction bases outside the gene matches: 5. Germline lookup yields CDR1 MRHNA and CDR2 SNTAGT. The CDR3 sequence is 15 residues long.